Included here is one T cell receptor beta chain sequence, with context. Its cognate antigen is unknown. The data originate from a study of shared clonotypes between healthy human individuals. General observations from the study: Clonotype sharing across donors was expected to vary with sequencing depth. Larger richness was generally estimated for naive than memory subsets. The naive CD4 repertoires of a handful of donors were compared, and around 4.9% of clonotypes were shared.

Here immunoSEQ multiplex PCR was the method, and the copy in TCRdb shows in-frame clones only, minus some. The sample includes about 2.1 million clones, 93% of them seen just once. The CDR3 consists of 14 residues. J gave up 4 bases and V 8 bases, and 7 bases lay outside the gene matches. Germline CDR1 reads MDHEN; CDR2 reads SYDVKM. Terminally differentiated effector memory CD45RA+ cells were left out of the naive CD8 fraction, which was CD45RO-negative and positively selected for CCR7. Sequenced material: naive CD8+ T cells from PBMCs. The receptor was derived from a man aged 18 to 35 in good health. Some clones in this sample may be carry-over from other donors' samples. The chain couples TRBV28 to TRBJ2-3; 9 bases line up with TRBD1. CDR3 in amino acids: CASLGTGPPDTQYF. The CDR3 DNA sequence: TGTGCCAGCCTGGGGACAGGGCCCCCAGATACGCAGTATTTT.